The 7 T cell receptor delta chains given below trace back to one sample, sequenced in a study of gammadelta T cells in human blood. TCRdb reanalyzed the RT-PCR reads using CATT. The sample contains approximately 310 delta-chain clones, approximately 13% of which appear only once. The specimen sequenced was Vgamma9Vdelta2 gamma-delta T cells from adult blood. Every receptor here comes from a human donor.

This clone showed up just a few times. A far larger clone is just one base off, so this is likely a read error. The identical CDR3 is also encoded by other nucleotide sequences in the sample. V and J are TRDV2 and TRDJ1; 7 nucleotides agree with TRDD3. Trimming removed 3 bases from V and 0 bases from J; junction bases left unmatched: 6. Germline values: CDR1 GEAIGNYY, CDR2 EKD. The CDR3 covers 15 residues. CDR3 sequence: CACDVLGKYTDKLIF. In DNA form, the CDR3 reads TGTGCCTGTGACGTACTGGGGAAGTACACCGATAAACTCATCTTT.

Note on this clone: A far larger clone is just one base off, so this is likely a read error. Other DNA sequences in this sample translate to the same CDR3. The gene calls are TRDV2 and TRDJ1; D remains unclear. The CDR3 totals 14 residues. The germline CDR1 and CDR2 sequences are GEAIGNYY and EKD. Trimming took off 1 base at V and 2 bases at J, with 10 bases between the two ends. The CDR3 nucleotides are TGTGCCTGTGACACTGTATATGGTACCGATAAACTCATCTTT. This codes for CACDTVYGTDKLIF.

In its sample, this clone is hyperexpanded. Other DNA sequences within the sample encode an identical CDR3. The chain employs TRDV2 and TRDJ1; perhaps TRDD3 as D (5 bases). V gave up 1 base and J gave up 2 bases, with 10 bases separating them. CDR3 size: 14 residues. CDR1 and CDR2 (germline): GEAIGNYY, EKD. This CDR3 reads CACDTVYGTDKLIF. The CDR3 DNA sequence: TGTGCCTGTGACACTGTATACGGTACCGATAAACTCATCTTT.

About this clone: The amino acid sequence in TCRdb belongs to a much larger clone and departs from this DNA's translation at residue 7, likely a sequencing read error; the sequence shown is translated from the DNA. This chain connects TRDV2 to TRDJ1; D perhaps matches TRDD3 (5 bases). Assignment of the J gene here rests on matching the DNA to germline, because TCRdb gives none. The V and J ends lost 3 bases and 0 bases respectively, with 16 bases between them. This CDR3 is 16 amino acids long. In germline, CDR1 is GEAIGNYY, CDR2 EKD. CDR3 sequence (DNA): TGTGCCTGTGACGCTTTACCGGGGACATACACCGATAAACTCATCTTT. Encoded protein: CACDALPGTYTDKLIF.

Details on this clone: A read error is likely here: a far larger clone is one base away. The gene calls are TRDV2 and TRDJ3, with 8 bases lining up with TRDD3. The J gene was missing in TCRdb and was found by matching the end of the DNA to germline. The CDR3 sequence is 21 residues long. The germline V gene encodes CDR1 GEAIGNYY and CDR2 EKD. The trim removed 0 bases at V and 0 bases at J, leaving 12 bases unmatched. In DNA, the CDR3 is TGTGCCTGTGACACCGTACTGGGGGGTACCGTTAGCTCCTGGGACACCCGACAGATGTTTTTC. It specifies CACDTVLGGTVSSWDTRQMFF.

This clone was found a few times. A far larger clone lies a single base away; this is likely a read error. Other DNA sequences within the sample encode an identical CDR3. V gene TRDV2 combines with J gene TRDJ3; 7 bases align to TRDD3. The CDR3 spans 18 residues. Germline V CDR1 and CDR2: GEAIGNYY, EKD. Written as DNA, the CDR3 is TGTGCCTGTGACCCCCTGGGGGGTAGCTCCTGGGATACCCGACAGATGTTTTTC. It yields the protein CACDPLGGSSWDTRQMFF.

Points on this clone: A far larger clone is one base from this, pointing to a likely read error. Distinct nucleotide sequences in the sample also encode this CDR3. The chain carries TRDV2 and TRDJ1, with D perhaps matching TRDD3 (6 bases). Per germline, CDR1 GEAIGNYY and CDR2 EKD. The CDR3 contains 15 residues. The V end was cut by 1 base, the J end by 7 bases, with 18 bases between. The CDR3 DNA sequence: TGTGCCTGTGACACATTGAGCGGGATAGGAGGTAAACTCATCTTT. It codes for CACDTLSGIGGKLIF.